Here is one T cell receptor (beta chain) with its context. The data stem from a study of blood T cell repertoires in COVID-19. Study as a whole: Donors in the United States, Italy and Spain gave samples during acute or convalescent COVID-19.

As handled by the study authors: Counts of nucleated cells, estimated from reference gene primer amplification, were obtained. Only in-frame clones appear in the TCRdb table, and some are missing; sequencing was by immunoSEQ multiplex PCR. The V and J calls and clone size are taken from that table; D and trimming were inferred from the DNA. The data hold tens of thousands of clones, with around 90% observed a single time. The CDR3 consists of 13 residues. The ends were cut back, 1 base at V and 5 bases at J, with 8 bases in the middle. The germline V gene has CDR1 MNHNS and CDR2 SASEGT. This TCR was sampled from a human donor with active COVID-19. The donor label of this sample is uncertain. Material: peripheral blood. The J gene is TRBJ2-5, the V gene TRBV6-1; D is possibly TRBD1 (5 bases). Here the CDR3 reads CASSEGTLETQYF. CDR3 coding DNA: TGTGCCAGCAGTGAAGGGACACTGGAGACCCAGTACTTC.